This T cell receptor (beta chain) was captured in a study of shared clonotypes between healthy human individuals. V dropped 6 bases and J dropped 5 bases, with 10 bases sitting between them. Germline V CDR1 and CDR2: SNHLY, FYNNEI. This CDR3 has 12 amino acids. This clone was found a few times. The material for each subset, its genomic DNA, was split evenly across several immunoSEQ plates. The repertoire was sequenced with immunoSEQ multiplex PCR; TCRdb's copy has only in-frame clones and lacks some. This sample has about 450,000 clones, with about 76% found just once. All the donors were Caucasian adults who lived in Nashville, Tennessee.

This clonotype was obtained from a woman aged 40 to 49 in good health. Some clones in this sample may be carry-over from other donors' samples. The chain uses TRBV2 and TRBJ1-1; D perhaps matches TRBD1 (5 bases). Sequenced sample: PBMCs. The CDR3 is CASRQEGTEAFF. As DNA, the CDR3 is TGTGCCAGCAGGCAAGAGGGGACTGAAGCTTTCTTT.